The sequence of this T cell receptor beta chain was determined in a study of T cells in Graves' hyperthyroidism and ophthalmopathy. RNA transcripts served as the template for amplifying TCR beta CDR3 regions. HTBI primers were employed in a first-round RT-PCR of the TCR CDR3. TCRdb independently ran MiXCR on the multiplex PCR reads; one entry per CDR3 protein. This repertoire shows hundreds of thousands of distinct CDR3 sequences, less than 20% found once; its top ten account for 25% to 35%. This clonotype came up many times. Germline V gene lookup returns CDR1 GTSNPN and CDR2 SVGIG (reference sequence). This CDR3 has 15 residues. The V end was cut by 3 bases, the J end by 0 bases, with 15 bases between.

Sequencing input: blood. The V call is TRBV30, the J call TRBJ2-7, with a weak D call TRBD1 (8 bases). The receptor's source is a woman under 30 with Graves' hyperthyroidism that later progressed to Graves' ophthalmopathy. CDR3 sequence reads: CAWSSYRGGSYEQYF. For the CDR3, the DNA is TGTGCCTGGAGCTCTTACAGGGGGGGCTCCTACGAGCAGTACTTC.